This TCR beta chain came from a study of cytomegalovirus exposure and HLA in healthy donors. About the study: There were some 81 million unique TCRs (from HLA-typed donors) in an early data release. Study observations and caveats: Under in vitro conditions, three CMV-associated chains were confirmed as specific for CMV antigens. Many donors carried some public TCRs, although rarity characterized most TCR sequences.

The PCR contained 60 Vbeta and 13 Jbeta primers. Sequencing was performed with immunoSEQ multiplex PCR; in TCRdb, only in-frame clones are kept and a portion is missing. The sample lists about 120,000 clones; 79% were seen once. CDR3 length: 17 residues. V lost 5 bases to trimming and J lost 10 bases; unmatched junction nucleotides: 20. From germline, CDR1 is SGHTA and CDR2 FQGTGA. Note on this clone: Antigen specificity is unknown.

This chain uses TRBV7-3 with TRBJ1-2, with 9 positions matching TRBD1. The sequence came from a man younger than 40 in good health and CMV-seropositive. Sequencing used PBMCs. The CDR3 DNA is TGTGCCAGCAGCCTAAAATTCGCTACAGGGGGCCGGAGGAACTACACCTTC. Its protein product is CASSLKFATGGRRNYTF. Complete variable domain (other parts from reference TRBV7-3 and TRBJ1-2): GAGVSQTPSNKVTEKGKYVELRCDPISGHTALYWYRQSLGQGPEFLIYFQGTGAADDSGLPNDRFFAVRPEGSVSTLKIQRTERGDSAVYLCASSLKFATGGRRNYTFGSGTRLTVV.